The sequence of this T cell receptor beta chain was determined in a study of metastatic and nonmetastatic thyroid tumors. Study summary: Across blood and tumor or nodule tissue, repertoires from malignant and benign thyroid patients were compared with one another.

TCRdb reanalyzed the PCR reads via MiXCR. The data show about 12,000 clones, with over 25% seen just once and less than 20% held by the top ten. This clone is categorized as medium-sized. Trimming shortened V by 5 bases and J by 7 bases, and 12 bases separated the two germline ends. From germline, CDR1 is LNHDA and CDR2 SQIVND (reference sequence). The CDR3 consists of 14 residues. Every patient was untreated before thyroid surgery. The chain joins TRBV19 to TRBJ1-6; the D is unclear. The sequenced sample was tumor tissue. This clonotype was sampled from a male donor with papillary thyroid cancer or a benign thyroid nodule (not recorded which). Some clones in this sample may be carry-over from other donors' samples. The CDR3 coding sequence is TGTGCCAGTAGTCGTAATATGTTGAATTCACCCCTCCACTTT. It yields the protein CASSRNMLNSPLHF.